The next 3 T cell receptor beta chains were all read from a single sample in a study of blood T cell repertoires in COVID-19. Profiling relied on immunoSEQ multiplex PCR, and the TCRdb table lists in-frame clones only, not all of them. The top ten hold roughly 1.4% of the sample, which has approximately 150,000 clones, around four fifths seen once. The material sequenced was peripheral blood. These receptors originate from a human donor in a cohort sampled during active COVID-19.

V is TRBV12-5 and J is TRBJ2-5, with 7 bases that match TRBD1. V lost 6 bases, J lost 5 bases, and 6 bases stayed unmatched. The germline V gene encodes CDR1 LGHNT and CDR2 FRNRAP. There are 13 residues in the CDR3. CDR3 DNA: TGTGCTAGTGGAAGACAGGGACGCGAGACCCAGTACTTC. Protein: CASGRQGRETQYF.

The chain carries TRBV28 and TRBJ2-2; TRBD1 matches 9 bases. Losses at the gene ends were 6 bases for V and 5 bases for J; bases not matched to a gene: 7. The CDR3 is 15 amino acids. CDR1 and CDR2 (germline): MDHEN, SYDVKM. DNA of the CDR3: TGTGCCAGCAGCGACAGGGGGTCTCCGACCGGGGAGCTGTTTTTT. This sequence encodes CASSDRGSPTGELFF.

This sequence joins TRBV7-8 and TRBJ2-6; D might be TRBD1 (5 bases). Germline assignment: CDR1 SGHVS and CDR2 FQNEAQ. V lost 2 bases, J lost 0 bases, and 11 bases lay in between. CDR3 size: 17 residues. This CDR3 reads CASSLTGLGSGANVLTF. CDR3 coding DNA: TGTGCCAGCAGCTTAACAGGTCTAGGCTCTGGGGCCAACGTCCTGACTTTC.